Sequencing of this T cell receptor (beta chain) was carried out in a study of blood T cell repertoires in COVID-19. The table came from immunoSEQ multiplex PCR; TCRdb's copy has only in-frame clones and leaves some out. The repertoire has 120,000 or so clones, around 74% of them found once; the top ten carry around 5.9%. Germline V gene sequence: CDR1 SGDLS, CDR2 YYNGEE. The CDR3 spans 15 residues. V shed 1 base and J shed 5 bases, with 12 bases lying between them. The chain employs TRBV9 and TRBJ1-4; D not certain. The sequencing input was peripheral blood. This TCR derives from a man aged 60 to 75 with acute or convalescent COVID-19. This chain's CDR3 is CASSVLSTANEKLFF. In DNA form, the CDR3 reads TGTGCCAGCAGCGTATTATCCACAGCCAATGAAAAACTGTTTTTT.